This is a list of T cell receptor beta chains from one sample in a study of CD8 T cells in Susac syndrome. TCRdb re-analysed the immunoSEQ multiplex PCR reads in MiXCR, keeping a single row per CDR3 protein. This sample carries around 150,000 distinct CDR3 sequences, roughly 94% of them seen once, and the ten largest clones take about 0.14%. Input material: CD4+ T cells from PBMCs. These receptors all stem from a human donor with Susac syndrome. CDR3s include the opening cysteine and the closing phenylalanine or tryptophan. D genes are given only for firm matches. The listing skips clone size in some rows; elsewhere it reads once, few, many or a size class.

CDR3 length: 13
V gene: TRBV20-1
D gene: -
clone size: -
J gene: TRBJ2-7
CDR3 DNA: TGCAGTGCCAGTTACGGGGGCGGCTACGAGCAGTACTTC
CDR3 protein: CSASYGGGYEQYF

CDR3 length: 13
V gene: TRBV9
D gene: -
clone size: -
J gene: TRBJ2-5
CDR3 DNA: TGTGCCAGCAGCGTAGCCTCACAAGAGACCCAGTACTTC
CDR3 protein: CASSVASQETQYF

CDR3 length: 15
V gene: TRBV7-9
D gene: TRBD2
clone size: -
J gene: TRBJ2-1
CDR3 DNA: TGTGCCAGCAGCTTACTAGCGGGAGGGCCCTCTGAGCAGTTCTTC
CDR3 protein: CASSLLAGGPSEQFF

CDR3 length: 15
V gene: TRBV20-1
D gene: TRBD2
clone size: -
J gene: TRBJ2-3
CDR3 DNA: TGCAGTGCTAGATGGCCTAGCGGAAGCACAGATACGCAGTATTTT
CDR3 protein: CSARWPSGSTDTQYF

CDR3 length: 13
V gene: TRBV4-1
D gene: -
clone size: -
J gene: TRBJ2-5
CDR3 DNA: TGCGCCAGCAGCCAGTGGCAGGGCGAGACCCAGTACTTC
CDR3 protein: CASSQWQGETQYF

CDR3 length: 18
V gene: TRBV27
D gene: TRBD1
clone size: -
J gene: TRBJ2-6
CDR3 DNA: TGTGCCAGCAGTCTTGGGACAGGGGGATTCTCTGGGGCCAACGTCCTGACTTTC
CDR3 protein: CASSLGTGGFSGANVLTF

CDR3 length: 13
V gene: TRBV7-7
D gene: -
clone size: -
J gene: TRBJ2-6
CDR3 DNA: TGTGCTAGCAGCTTAGCCGGGGCCAACGTCCTGACTTTC
CDR3 protein: CASSLAGANVLTF

CDR3 length: 17
V gene: TRBV7-9
D gene: TRBD1
clone size: -
J gene: TRBJ1-2
CDR3 DNA: TGTGCCAGCAGCTTATCGGGACAGGGTCGAAGTTACTATGGCTACACCTTC
CDR3 protein: CASSLSGQGRSYYGYTF

CDR3 length: 15
V gene: TRBV9
D gene: TRBD1
clone size: -
J gene: TRBJ1-1
CDR3 DNA: TGTGCCAGCAGCGTACGGGACAGGGGAAACACTGAAGCTTTCTTT
CDR3 protein: CASSVRDRGNTEAFF

CDR3 length: 15
V gene: TRBV4-3
D gene: -
clone size: -
J gene: TRBJ2-2
CDR3 DNA: TGCGCCAGCAGCCAAGATTACCGGAACACCGGGGAGCTGTTTTTT
CDR3 protein: CASSQDYRNTGELFF

CDR3 length: 16
V gene: TRBV9
D gene: TRBD2
clone size: -
J gene: TRBJ2-2
CDR3 DNA: TGTGCCAGCAGCGTAGGGACTAGCGGGAGCCCCGGGGAGCTGTTTTTT
CDR3 protein: CASSVGTSGSPGELFF

CDR3 length: 14
V gene: TRBV20-1
D gene: TRBD1
clone size: -
J gene: TRBJ1-3
CDR3 DNA: TGCAGTGCTAGACCAGGGGGCGGTGGAAACACCATATATTTT
CDR3 protein: CSARPGGGGNTIYF

CDR3 length: 15
V gene: TRBV5-6
D gene: TRBD2
clone size: -
J gene: TRBJ2-1
CDR3 DNA: TGTGCCAGCAGCTCGGGACTAGCGGGAGGCAATGAGCAGTTCTTC
CDR3 protein: CASSSGLAGGNEQFF

CDR3 length: 14
V gene: TRBV4-3
D gene: TRBD2
clone size: -
J gene: TRBJ2-1
CDR3 DNA: TGCGCCAGCAGCCAAAGGCTAGCGGGGAATGAGCAGTTCTTC
CDR3 protein: CASSQRLAGNEQFF

CDR3 length: 15
V gene: TRBV27
D gene: -
clone size: -
J gene: TRBJ2-1
CDR3 DNA: TGTGCCAGCAGTACCGGACGGTTCTCCTACAATGAGCAGTTCTTC
CDR3 protein: CASSTGRFSYNEQFF

CDR3 length: 11
V gene: TRBV30
D gene: -
clone size: -
J gene: TRBJ2-1
CDR3 DNA: TGTGCCTGGAGTCTAGACCTTAAGCAGTTCTTC
CDR3 protein: CAWSLDLKQFF

CDR3 length: 14
V gene: TRBV29-1
D gene: -
clone size: -
J gene: TRBJ2-2
CDR3 DNA: TGCAGCGTTGACAGGTCGGGAACGACCGGGGAGCTGTTTTTT
CDR3 protein: CSVDRSGTTGELFF

CDR3 length: 12
V gene: TRBV20-1
D gene: TRBD1
clone size: -
J gene: TRBJ1-1
CDR3 DNA: TGCAGTGCTACGGACAGGGACCTTGAAGCTTTCTTT
CDR3 protein: CSATDRDLEAFF

CDR3 length: 11
V gene: TRBV3-1
D gene: -
clone size: -
J gene: TRBJ2-1
CDR3 DNA: TGTGCCAGCAGCCTACTCTATGAGCAGTTCTTC
CDR3 protein: CASSLLYEQFF

CDR3 length: 15
V gene: TRBV5-6
D gene: TRBD2
clone size: once
J gene: TRBJ2-1
CDR3 DNA: TGTGCCAGCAGCCGCGGCGGGGGGTCTTACAATGAGCAGTTCTTC
CDR3 protein: CASSRGGGSYNEQFF

CDR3 length: 12
V gene: TRBV6-6
D gene: -
clone size: -
J gene: TRBJ1-2
CDR3 DNA: TGTGCCAGCAGTGTCCAGGGAAGAACCTACACCTTC
CDR3 protein: CASSVQGRTYTF

CDR3 length: 14
V gene: TRBV28
D gene: TRBD1
clone size: -
J gene: TRBJ2-1
CDR3 DNA: TGTGCCAGCAGCCTGGTAGGGGACAGGGATGAGCAGTTCTTC
CDR3 protein: CASSLVGDRDEQFF

CDR3 length: 14
V gene: TRBV20-1
D gene: -
clone size: -
J gene: TRBJ1-4
CDR3 DNA: TGCAGTGCTTGGTCCAGCCAAACTAATGAAAAACTGTTTTTT
CDR3 protein: CSAWSSQTNEKLFF

CDR3 length: 14
V gene: TRBV7-9
D gene: -
clone size: -
J gene: TRBJ1-2
CDR3 DNA: TGTGCCAGCAGCTTAGACGTGGGGATCGGTGGCTACACCTTC
CDR3 protein: CASSLDVGIGGYTF

CDR3 length: 14
V gene: TRBV2
D gene: TRBD1
clone size: -
J gene: TRBJ1-5
CDR3 DNA: TGTGCCAGCAGTGAAACCCAGGCCGGGACAGCCTCGAATTTT
CDR3 protein: CASSETQAGTASNF

CDR3 length: 15
V gene: TRBV7-9
D gene: -
clone size: -
J gene: TRBJ1-1
CDR3 DNA: TGTGCCAGCAGCCAGAGACAGGTCATGAACACTGAAGCTTTCTTT
CDR3 protein: CASSQRQVMNTEAFF

CDR3 length: 14
V gene: TRBV25-1
D gene: TRBD1
clone size: once
J gene: TRBJ2-1
CDR3 DNA: TGTGCCAGCGGAAGGACAGGAACCGGGAATGAGCAGTTCTTC
CDR3 protein: CASGRTGTGNEQFF

CDR3 length: 17
V gene: TRBV5-5
D gene: -
clone size: -
J gene: TRBJ2-7
CDR3 DNA: TGTGCCAGCAGCTTGGCGTCCGGGGGCCCCCCGCATTCCGAGCAGTACTTC
CDR3 protein: CASSLASGGPPHSEQYF

CDR3 length: 14
V gene: TRBV6-2/TRBV6-3
D gene: -
clone size: -
J gene: TRBJ2-7
CDR3 DNA: TGTGCCAGCAGTTTCCCAGATCCCTCCTACGAGCAGTACTTC
CDR3 protein: CASSFPDPSYEQYF

CDR3 length: 13
V gene: TRBV28
D gene: -
clone size: -
J gene: TRBJ2-5
CDR3 DNA: TGTGCCAGCAGTGATAGTAAATCGGAGACCCAGTACTTC
CDR3 protein: CASSDSKSETQYF

CDR3 length: 15
V gene: TRBV4-1
D gene: -
clone size: -
J gene: TRBJ2-1
CDR3 DNA: TGCGCCAGCAGCCAAGGGGAGGACTCCTACAATGAGCAGTTCTTC
CDR3 protein: CASSQGEDSYNEQFF

CDR3 length: 15
V gene: TRBV3-1
D gene: -
clone size: -
J gene: TRBJ1-1
CDR3 DNA: TGTGCCAGCAGCCAAGGACTCACAGTGAACACTGAAGCTTTCTTT
CDR3 protein: CASSQGLTVNTEAFF

CDR3 length: 15
V gene: TRBV20-1
D gene: TRBD2
clone size: -
J gene: TRBJ2-2
CDR3 DNA: TGCAGTGCCCCGCTGGGCGGGAGGGCCGACGGGGAGCTGTTTTTT
CDR3 protein: CSAPLGGRADGELFF

CDR3 length: 15
V gene: TRBV3-1
D gene: TRBD1
clone size: -
J gene: TRBJ2-1
CDR3 DNA: TGTGCCAGCAGCCAATGGGACAGGACATACAATGAGCAGTTCTTC
CDR3 protein: CASSQWDRTYNEQFF

CDR3 length: 15
V gene: TRBV6-1
D gene: TRBD1
clone size: -
J gene: TRBJ1-5
CDR3 DNA: TGTGCCAGCAGAGGGAGCCACACAGGGGTTCAGCCCCAGCATTTT
CDR3 protein: CASRGSHTGVQPQHF

CDR3 length: 17
V gene: TRBV5-4
D gene: TRBD2
clone size: once
J gene: TRBJ2-1
CDR3 DNA: TGTGCCAGCAGCTTGGCCCCTACTAGCGGGAGAGTCAATGAGCAGTTCTTC
CDR3 protein: CASSLAPTSGRVNEQFF

CDR3 length: 14
V gene: TRBV29-1
D gene: TRBD1
clone size: once
J gene: TRBJ1-1
CDR3 DNA: TGCAGCGTCCTTAGGACAGGGTCGAGCACTGAAGCTTTCTTT
CDR3 protein: CSVLRTGSSTEAFF

CDR3 length: 16
V gene: TRBV7-8
D gene: TRBD1
clone size: -
J gene: TRBJ2-1
CDR3 DNA: TGTGCCAGCAGCTTCGGACAGGGTATAGTTGGCGATGAGCAGTTCTTC
CDR3 protein: CASSFGQGIVGDEQFF

CDR3 length: 14
V gene: TRBV20-1
D gene: -
clone size: -
J gene: TRBJ2-2
CDR3 DNA: TGCAGTGCTAGAGAGTGGCAGGGTGCCGGGGAGCTGTTTTTT
CDR3 protein: CSAREWQGAGELFF

CDR3 length: 16
V gene: TRBV30
D gene: TRBD2
clone size: -
J gene: TRBJ2-1
CDR3 DNA: TGTGCCTGGAGTGTACTAAGTAGCGGGCACTCCAATGAGCAGTTCTTC
CDR3 protein: CAWSVLSSGHSNEQFF

CDR3 length: 14
V gene: TRBV9
D gene: -
clone size: -
J gene: TRBJ2-3
CDR3 DNA: TGTGCCAGCAGCTCCAGGGTTTCAACAGATACGCAGTATTTT
CDR3 protein: CASSSRVSTDTQYF

CDR3 length: 17
V gene: TRBV18
D gene: TRBD1
clone size: -
J gene: TRBJ2-1
CDR3 DNA: TGTGCCAGCTCACCACGAGACAGGGGCCCCTACTACAATGAGCAGTTCTTC
CDR3 protein: CASSPRDRGPYYNEQFF

CDR3 length: 11
V gene: TRBV25-1
D gene: -
clone size: -
J gene: TRBJ1-1
CDR3 DNA: TGTGCCAGCAGGGCGAACACTGAAGCTTTCTTT
CDR3 protein: CASRANTEAFF

CDR3 length: 16
V gene: TRBV29-1
D gene: TRBD1
clone size: -
J gene: TRBJ2-3
CDR3 DNA: TGCAGCACCCCCGGGACAGGGGGCTGGTTCACAGATACGCAGTATTTT
CDR3 protein: CSTPGTGGWFTDTQYF

CDR3 length: 20
V gene: TRBV9
D gene: -
clone size: -
J gene: TRBJ2-1
CDR3 DNA: TGTGCTGCAGCCCCCGAGCTTCTGTTCTTCCCACTCTGCAACTACAATGAGCAGTTCTTC
CDR3 protein: CAAAPELLFFPLCNYNEQFF

CDR3 length: 16
V gene: TRBV15
D gene: -
clone size: -
J gene: TRBJ1-1
CDR3 DNA: TGTGCCACCAGCAGAGGGATAAAGGCTTTGAACACTGAAGCTTTCTTT
CDR3 protein: CATSRGIKALNTEAFF

CDR3 length: 16
V gene: TRBV9
D gene: -
clone size: -
J gene: TRBJ2-1
CDR3 DNA: TGTGCCAGCAGCGTTCGGGGCACGACCAACGCGAATGAGCAGTTCTTC
CDR3 protein: CASSVRGTTNANEQFF

CDR3 length: 14
V gene: TRBV12-3/TRBV12-4
D gene: -
clone size: -
J gene: TRBJ1-6
CDR3 DNA: TGTGCCAGCCAATCCAAGGGGGGGAATTCACCCCTCCACTTT
CDR3 protein: CASQSKGGNSPLHF

CDR3 length: 11
V gene: TRBV2
D gene: -
clone size: once
J gene: TRBJ2-7
CDR3 DNA: TGTGCCAGCGGACAGTGGGACGAGCAGTACTTC
CDR3 protein: CASGQWDEQYF

CDR3 length: 13
V gene: TRBV15
D gene: TRBD2
clone size: -
J gene: TRBJ2-7
CDR3 DNA: TGTGCCACCAGCAGCAGACTAGCGTACGAGCAGTACTTC
CDR3 protein: CATSSRLAYEQYF